The following is a T cell receptor beta chain sequence with its context. Antigen specificity is unknown. Whole-study results and caveats: The larger cohort examined one V-J beta rearrangement, not whole repertoires.

Semi-nested PCR with Nested Universal Primer A followed constant-region reverse priming of full-length variable regions. TCRdb redid the calling of the 5' RACE reads with MiXCR, one entry per CDR3 protein. The sample holds several thousand distinct CDR3 sequences, about three fifths seen once. In germline, CDR1 is SGHTA, CDR2 FQGNSA. CDR3 size: 11 residues. Trimming pared 1 base from V and 9 bases from J, leaving 4 bases between. Memory CD4+ T cells were sorted as CD4+CD45RO+CD25- cells. The receptor was derived from a female donor with breast cancer. The V and J genes are TRBV7-2 and TRBJ2-1; D gene unclear. Sequencing was done on a sample of tumor-infiltrating memory CD4+ T cells sorted from the breast tumor. Subset indicated: memory CD4+ T cells, CD4+CD45RO+CD25-. CDR3 sequence reads: CASSLVTEQFF. DNA for the CDR3: TGTGCCAGCAGCTTAGTAACTGAGCAGTTCTTC.